The clone carrying this T cell receptor beta chain was counted a single time. The CDR3 runs 16 residues. V lost 11 bases, J lost 1 base, and 12 bases stayed unmatched. Germline V gives CDR1 SNHLY, CDR2 FYNNEI. The PBMCs were sourced from fresh peripheral blood (less than 11 ml). The data belong to a study of T cells in Graves' hyperthyroidism and ophthalmopathy. What was amplified from RNA transcripts were TCR beta CDR3 regions. The HTBI set primed first-round TCR CDR3 RT-PCR. One entry per CDR3 protein, called by TCRdb with MiXCR from the multiplex PCR reads. The sample has 200,000 to 250,000 distinct CDR3 sequences, 16% seen once.

The genes are TRBV2 and TRBJ2-1; TRBD2 matches 9 bases. Sequencing used blood. The receptor's source is a woman between 18 and 29 years old with Graves' ophthalmopathy. In DNA, the CDR3 is TGTGCCCGCCAGGGTAGCGGGAGCCCTTCCTACAATGAGCAGTTCTTC. This encodes CARQGSGSPSYNEQFF.